This T cell receptor (beta chain) was recovered during a study of CD8 T cells in Susac syndrome. Random-hexamer reverse transcription was applied to about 0.5 to 1 ug RNA. The immunoSEQ assay covered 54 Vbeta and 13 Jbeta segments for CDR3. MiXCR, run by TCRdb on the immunoSEQ multiplex PCR reads, gives a single entry per CDR3 protein. Counted here are roughly 300,000 distinct CDR3 sequences, 85% occurring once; the ten biggest clones make up about 0.11%. It was negative isolation that provided the CD8+ and CD4+ T cells, whereas TEMRA cells were enriched by FACS. The CDR3 loop spans 15 amino acids. Germline-derived CDR1 and CDR2 are SGHDN and FVKESK. The V gene lost 3 bases and the J gene lost 3 bases, with 12 bases spanning the gap.

This sequence joins TRBV14 and TRBJ2-1; the D is unclear. The clonotype originates from a human donor with multiple sclerosis. The source material was CD8+ T cells from PBMCs. This chain's CDR3 is CASSHLLTDYNEQFF. The DNA for the CDR3 is TGTGCCAGCAGCCACCTTTTAACAGACTACAATGAGCAGTTCTTC.